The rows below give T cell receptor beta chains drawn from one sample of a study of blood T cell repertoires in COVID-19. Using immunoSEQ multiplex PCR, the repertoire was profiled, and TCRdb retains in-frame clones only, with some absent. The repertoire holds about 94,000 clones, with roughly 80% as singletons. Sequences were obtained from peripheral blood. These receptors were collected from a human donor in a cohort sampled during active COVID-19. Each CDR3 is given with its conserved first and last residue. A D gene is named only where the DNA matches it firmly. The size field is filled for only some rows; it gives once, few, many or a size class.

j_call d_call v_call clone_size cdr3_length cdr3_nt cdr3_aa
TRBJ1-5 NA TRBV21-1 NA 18 TGTGCCAGCTCACCCGACCGGTCCGGGACAGGGATTAATCAGCCCCAGCATTTT CASSPDRSGTGINQPQHF
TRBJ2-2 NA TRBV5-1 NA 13 TGCGCCAGCAGCTTGGCCGGTGTCGGGGAGCTGTTTTTT CASSLAGVGELFF
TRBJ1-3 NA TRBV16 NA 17 TGTGCCAGCAGCCAATCAGAGGGAATCCACTCTGGAAACACCATATATTTT CASSQSEGIHSGNTIYF
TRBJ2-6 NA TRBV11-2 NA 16 TGTGCCAGCAGCTTACGGAGGGCAACTGGGGCCAACGTCCTGACTTTC CASSLRRATGANVLTF
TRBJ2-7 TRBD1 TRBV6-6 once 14 TGTGCCAGCAGTTCCACGGGACAGCCCTACGAGCAGTACTTC CASSSTGQPYEQYF
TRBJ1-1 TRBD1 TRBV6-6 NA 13 TGTGCCAGCACCGGACAGGGGGCGACTGAAGCTTTCTTT CASTGQGATEAFF
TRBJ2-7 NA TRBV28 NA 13 TGTGCCAGCAGGGAAGTGGCGCTAGGCGAGCAGTACTTC CASREVALGEQYF
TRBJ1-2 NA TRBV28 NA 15 TGTGCCAGTCATGGTTGGGGAGGGGGGAACTATGGCTACACCTTC CASHGWGGGNYGYTF
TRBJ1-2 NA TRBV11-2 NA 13 TGTGCCAGCAGCTTAGTCCGGCAGGGTCGCTACACCTTC CASSLVRQGRYTF
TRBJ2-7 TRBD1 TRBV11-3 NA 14 TGTGCCAGCAGCCCCACAGGGGGGATCCACGAGCAGTACTTC CASSPTGGIHEQYF
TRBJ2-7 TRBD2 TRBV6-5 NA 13 TGTGCCAGCAGTCCCCGGGCGGGAGGCGAGCAGTACTTC CASSPRAGGEQYF
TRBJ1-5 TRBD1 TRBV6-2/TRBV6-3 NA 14 TGTGCCAGCAGTAGCCAGGGGGGTAATCAGCCCCAGCATTTT CASSSQGGNQPQHF
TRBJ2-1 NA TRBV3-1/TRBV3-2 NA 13 TGTGCCAGCAGCCAGTCTGGAGACAATGAGCAGTTCTTC CASSQSGDNEQFF
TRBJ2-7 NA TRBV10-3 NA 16 TGTGCCATCAGTGAGTCGGGCCCAGCTGTACGGTACGAGCAGTACTTC CAISESGPAVRYEQYF
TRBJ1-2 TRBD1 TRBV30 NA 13 TGTGCCTGGGGGGTACGGACAGGGCTTGGCTACACCTTC CAWGVRTGLGYTF
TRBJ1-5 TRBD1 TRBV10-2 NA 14 TGCGCCAGCAGTGTAGGGACAGGGGGGCAGCCCCAGCATTTT CASSVGTGGQPQHF
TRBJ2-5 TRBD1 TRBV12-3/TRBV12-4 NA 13 TGTGCCAGCAGTCTAGACAGGGCGGAGACCCAGTACTTC CASSLDRAETQYF
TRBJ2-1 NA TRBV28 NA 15 TGTGCCAGCAGTTTGGCGGAGAGCTCCTACAATGAGCAGTTCTTC CASSLAESSYNEQFF
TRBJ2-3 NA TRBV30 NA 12 TGTGCCTGGAGAAGAGGTCTAGATACGCAGTATTTT CAWRRGLDTQYF
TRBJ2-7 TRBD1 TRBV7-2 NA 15 TGTGCCAGCAGTCTAGGACAGGCGAGCTCCTACGAGCAGTACTTC CASSLGQASSYEQYF
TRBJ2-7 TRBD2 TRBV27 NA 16 TGTGCCAGCAGTTCTCCGACTAGCGGGAGTATCTACGAGCAGTACTTC CASSSPTSGSIYEQYF
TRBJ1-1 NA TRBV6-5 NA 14 TGTGCCAGCAGCAAGCGAGGGCCATACACTGAAGCTTTCTTT CASSKRGPYTEAFF
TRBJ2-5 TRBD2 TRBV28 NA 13 TGTGCCAGCTTCCGGGGGGGCGAAGAGACCCAGTACTTC CASFRGGEETQYF
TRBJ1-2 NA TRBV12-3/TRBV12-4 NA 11 TGTGCCAGCAGGAGACAGTATGGCTACACCTTC CASRRQYGYTF
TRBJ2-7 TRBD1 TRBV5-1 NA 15 TGCGCCAGCAGCTTGGACGGGGACAGCCGGTACGAGCAGTACTTC CASSLDGDSRYEQYF
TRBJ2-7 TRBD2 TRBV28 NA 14 TGTGCCAGCAGTTTAGGACTAGCGGGCTACGAGCAGTACTTC CASSLGLAGYEQYF
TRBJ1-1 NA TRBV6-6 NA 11 TGTGCCAGCCTGGGGGCGGCTGAAGCTTTCTTT CASLGAAEAFF
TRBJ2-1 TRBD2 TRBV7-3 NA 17 TGTGCCAGCAGCCCCACCCCGGGACTAGCGGGGGGTAATGAGCAGTTCTTC CASSPTPGLAGGNEQFF
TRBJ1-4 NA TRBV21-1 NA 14 TGTGCCAGCAGCAAGAAGGGGCCCGATGAAAAACTGTTTTTT CASSKKGPDEKLFF
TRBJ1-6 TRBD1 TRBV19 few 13 TGTGCCAGTGGGACAGTCGTAGATTCACCCCTCCACTTT CASGTVVDSPLHF
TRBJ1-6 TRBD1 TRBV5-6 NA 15 TGTGCCAGCAGCTTGGGACAGGGGATCGGTTCACCCCTCCACTTT CASSLGQGIGSPLHF
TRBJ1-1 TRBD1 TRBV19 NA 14 TGTGCCAGTACCTTACAGGGGAGTAACACTGAAGCTTTCTTT CASTLQGSNTEAFF
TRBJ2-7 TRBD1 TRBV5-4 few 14 TGTGCCAGCAGCTTGGGGGACAGACACTACGAGCAGTACTTC CASSLGDRHYEQYF
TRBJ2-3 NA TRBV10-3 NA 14 TGTGCCATCATGCAGGGGATCGAGACAGATACGCAGTATTTT CAIMQGIETDTQYF
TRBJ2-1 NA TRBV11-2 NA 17 TGTGCCAGCAGCTTACGTTCGACGGAGACTTACTACAATGAGCAGTTCTTC CASSLRSTETYYNEQFF